Below are 27 T cell receptor beta chains sequenced from a single sample in a study of blood T cell repertoires in COVID-19. Measured with immunoSEQ multiplex PCR; TCRdb has only the in-frame clones, and not every one. This table has 110,000 to 150,000 clones, around 83% appearing once. Sequenced sample: peripheral blood. These receptors all come from an elderly woman with acute or convalescent COVID-19.

The rearrangement joins TRBV4-1 to TRBJ2-1; 12 nucleotides align to TRBD2. CDR1 is MGHRA, CDR2 YSYEKL, per germline. Trimming at V came to 0 bases and at J to 7 bases, leaving 1 base not matched to a gene. This CDR3 is built from 15 residues. CDR3 nucleotides: TGCGCCAGCAGCCAAGAAGGACTAGCGGGAAATGAGCAGTTCTTC. It is translated as CASSQEGLAGNEQFF.

The CDR3 region has the DNA TGTGCCAGCACCCCGGGACAGGGGGCATTTGGCTACACCTTC. The encoded protein is CASTPGQGAFGYTF. The chain is built from TRBV6-6 and TRBJ1-2; 12 nucleotides agree with TRBD1. Germline CDR1 MNHNY, CDR2 SVGAGI (reference sequence). CDR3 length: 14 residues. V was clipped by 7 bases and J by 7 bases; unmatched bases: 7.

This clone was detected many times. The genes are TRBV11-2 and TRBJ2-1, with unresolved D. V lost 5 bases, J lost 2 bases, and 13 bases lay in between. This CDR3 comprises 15 residues. Germline-derived CDR1 and CDR2 are SGHAT and FQNNGV. CDR3 sequence (DNA): TGTGCCAGCAGCCCCCGCGGTCAGACCTACAATGAGCAGTTCTTC. Its protein is CASSPRGQTYNEQFF. Using reference TRBV11-2 and TRBJ2-1 for the parts outside the CDR3, the full variable domain is EAGVAQSPRYKIIEKRQSVAFWCNPISGHATLYWYQQILGQGPKLLIQFQNNGVVDDSQLPKDRFSAERLKGVDSTLKIQPAKLEDSAVYLCASSPRGQTYNEQFFGPGTRLTVL.

V is TRBV28 and J is TRBJ1-5; TRBD1 agrees at 11 bases. The CDR3 is 16 residues long. Germline CDR1 and CDR2: MDHEN and SYDVKM. V trimming: 4 bases; J trimming: 6 bases; junction bases outside the gene matches: 8. The CDR3 here is CASSSPGQGAIQPQHF. As DNA, the CDR3 is TGTGCCAGCAGTTCCCCCGGACAGGGGGCGATTCAGCCCCAGCATTTT. The entire variable domain, with the rest obtained from reference TRBV28 and TRBJ1-5, is as follows: DVKVTQSSRYLVKRTGEKVFLECVQDMDHENMFWYRQDPGLGLRLIYFSYDVKMKEKGDIPEGYSVSREKKERFSLILESASTNQTSMYLCASSSPGQGAIQPQHFGDGTRLSIL.

The genes are TRBV7-2 and TRBJ2-2, with D unclear. This CDR3 has 15 residues. Between the trimmed V and J ends, which lost 2 bases and 3 bases, there was a span of 10 bases. From germline, CDR1 is SGHTA and CDR2 FQGNSA. As DNA, the CDR3 is TGTGCCAGCAGCTTAAGTGGGCCAGACACCGGGGAGCTGTTTTTT. Encoded protein: CASSLSGPDTGELFF.

The chain uses TRBV9 and TRBJ2-3; the D gene is possibly TRBD2 (6 bases). CDR1 and CDR2 (germline): SGDLS, YYNGEE. V gave up 0 bases and J gave up 0 bases, with 17 bases separating them. This CDR3 is built from 18 residues. DNA of the CDR3: TGTGCCAGCAGCGTAGCTCACCTGGGGGGATCTAGCACAGATACGCAGTATTTT. Translating gives CASSVAHLGGSSTDTQYF.

The chain carries TRBV5-1 and TRBJ2-2, with a weak D call TRBD2 (5 bases). V was cut by 2 bases and J by 6 bases, with 11 bases left in between. The CDR3 spans 14 residues. CDR1 is SGHRS and CDR2 is YFSETQ in the germline V gene. CDR3 nucleotides: TGCGCCAGCAGCTTAACAAGCGGACCCGGGGAGCTGTTTTTT. It translates to CASSLTSGPGELFF.

CDR3 residues: CASSQQLAGVGLYEQYF. As DNA, the CDR3 is TGTGCCAGCAGCCAACAACTAGCGGGAGTGGGGTTATACGAGCAGTACTTC. The chain joins TRBV4-2 to TRBJ2-7, with TRBD2 matching over 11 bases. The CDR3 consists of 17 residues. Germline CDR1 reads LGHNA; CDR2 reads YNFKEQ. Trimming took 2 bases from V and 4 from J; bases not matched to a gene: 10.

The chain couples TRBV7-2 to TRBJ2-1, with D possibly being TRBD2 (6 bases). The CDR3 loop spans 17 amino acids. CDR1 and CDR2 from the germline V gene are SGHTA and FQGNSA. Trimming took off 4 bases at V and 4 bases at J, with 20 bases between the two ends. The CDR3 sequence is CASSSRDSLTRYNEQFF. The CDR3 region has the DNA TGTGCCAGCAGCTCGCGGGACTCCCTAACGAGGTACAATGAGCAGTTCTTC.

The chain couples TRBV7-6 to TRBJ1-2, with TRBD1 matching 7 bases. CDR1 is SGHVS and CDR2 is FNYEAQ in the germline V gene. CDR3 length: 13 residues. Germline trimming cut 5 bases from V and 8 bases from J; bases unmatched to any gene: 8. CDR3 bases: TGTGCCAGCAGCAACCGACAGGGTCTAGGCTACACCTTC. It encodes CASSNRQGLGYTF.

The chain recombines TRBV19 with TRBJ2-2; D is possibly TRBD1 (5 bases). V lost 2 bases and J 4 bases, leaving 8 bases between the germline ends. Per germline, CDR1 LNHDA and CDR2 SQIVND (reference sequence). The CDR3 has 14 amino acids. The DNA of the CDR3 is TGTGCCAGTAGTATACAGGGTTTCACCGGGGAGCTGTTTTTT. This gives the protein CASSIQGFTGELFF. The full variable domain, completed using reference TRBV19 and TRBJ2-2, is DGGITQSPKYLFRKEGQNVTLSCEQNLNHDAMYWYRQDPGQGLRLIYYSQIVNDFQKGDIAEGYSVSREKKESFPLTVTSAQKNPTAFYLCASSIQGFTGELFFGEGSRLTVL.

This chain uses TRBV5-4 with TRBJ2-1; no clear D gene. This CDR3 has 13 residues. Germline V gene data show CDR1 as SGHNT and CDR2 as YYREEE (reference sequence). V lost 2 bases, J lost 7 bases, and 10 bases lay in between. CDR3: CASSLEAENEQFF. The CDR3 nucleotides read TGTGCCAGCAGCTTAGAGGCGGAGAATGAGCAGTTCTTC.

This chain joins TRBV10-1 and TRBJ2-1; D is possibly TRBD2 (6 bases). The CDR3 covers 16 residues. V shed 3 bases and J shed 4 bases, with 16 bases lying between them. CDR1 is WNHNN, CDR2 SYGVQD, per germline (reference sequence). The CDR3 DNA is TGCGCCAGCAGTGAATTTCCGGAGGGCGGATACAATGAGCAGTTCTTC. This encodes CASSEFPEGGYNEQFF.

A few counts support this clone. The V call is TRBV7-8, the J call TRBJ2-2; 7 nucleotides match TRBD2. Trimming at V came to 5 bases and at J to 0 bases, leaving 6 bases not matched to a gene. The germline V gene encodes CDR1 SGHVS and CDR2 FQNEAQ. This CDR3 comprises 16 residues. As DNA, the CDR3 is TGTGCCAGCAGCCCCCGACTAGCTGCGAACACCGGGGAGCTGTTTTTT. It codes for CASSPRLAANTGELFF.

This sequence joins TRBV19 and TRBJ2-5, with 12 bases fitting TRBD2. Trimming took 5 bases from V and 4 from J; bases not matched to a gene: 8. This CDR3 spans 16 amino acids. CDR1 LNHDA and CDR2 SQIVND come from the germline V gene (reference sequence). CDR3 nucleotide sequence: TGTGCCAGTAGTGAGTCTAGCGGGAGGGCCAGAGAGACCCAGTACTTC. Translated: CASSESSGRARETQYF.

The chain joins TRBV5-4 to TRBJ1-4, with TRBD1 matching over 8 bases. From germline, CDR1 is SGHNT and CDR2 YYREEE (reference sequence). The CDR3 consists of 15 residues. V shed 4 bases, J shed 0 bases, and the junction held 2 bases outside the gene matches. The CDR3 loop reads CASSLDRATNEKLFF. CDR3 nucleotides: TGTGCCAGCAGCCTGGACAGGGCAACTAATGAAAAACTGTTTTTT.

The V gene is TRBV10-3, the J gene TRBJ1-1, with D perhaps matching TRBD1 (5 bases). The CDR3 has 16 amino acids. The germline V gene encodes CDR1 ENHRY and CDR2 SYGVKD. Trimming shortened V by 1 base and J by 0 bases, and 12 bases separated the two germline ends. The chain's CDR3 is CAISEFPTVMNTEAFF. CDR3 DNA: TGTGCCATCAGTGAGTTCCCGACAGTCATGAACACTGAAGCTTTCTTT.

V gene TRBV13 combines with J gene TRBJ1-6; 7 nucleotides align to TRBD1. J was trimmed by 0 bases and V by 5 bases; bases with no gene match: 13. This CDR3 comprises 19 residues. CDR1 PRHDT and CDR2 FYEKMQ come from the germline V gene (reference sequence). The chain's CDR3 is CASSGFGNRGSSYNSPLHF. The CDR3 DNA is TGTGCCAGCAGCGGGTTCGGAAACAGGGGAAGCTCCTATAATTCACCCCTCCACTTT. The full variable domain, with the rest looked up from reference TRBV13 and TRBJ1-6, is AAGVIQSPRHLIKEKRETATLKCYPIPRHDTVYWYQQGPGQDPQFLISFYEKMQSDKGSIPDRFSAQQFSDYHSELNMSSLELGDSALYFCASSGFGNRGSSYNSPLHFGNGTRLTVT.

The chain links TRBV18 to TRBJ2-5, with D possibly TRBD1 on 6 matching bases. V was clipped by 0 bases and J by 2 bases, with 10 bases between them. The CDR3 is made up of 15 amino acids. The germline gives CDR1 KGHSH, CDR2 LQKENI. DNA for the CDR3: TGTGCCAGCTCACCACCGGGACACCGACAAGAGACCCAGTACTTC. It encodes CASSPPGHRQETQYF.

The V call is TRBV2, the J call TRBJ1-3, with unresolved D. Germline V gene data show CDR1 as SNHLY and CDR2 as FYNNEI. V was clipped by 3 bases and J by 0 bases, with 12 bases between them. This CDR3 is built from 16 residues. The CDR3 DNA reads TGTGCCAGCAGTGAGAGTCTTTTAATCTCTGGAAACACCATATATTTT. It yields the protein CASSESLLISGNTIYF.

The genes are TRBV19 and TRBJ1-6; 7 nucleotides align to TRBD1. From germline, CDR1 is LNHDA and CDR2 SQIVND (reference sequence). The CDR3 spans 15 residues. Trimming removed 4 bases from V and 8 bases from J; junction bases left unmatched: 8. CDR3 in DNA: TGTGCCAGTAGTACACCAGGGGGTCAAGATTCACCCCTCCACTTT. Its protein product is CASSTPGGQDSPLHF.

This sequence joins TRBV4-1 and TRBJ1-2; 10 nucleotides align to TRBD1. The V gene's germline CDR1 is MGHRA and CDR2 YSYEKL. CDR3 length: 15 amino acids. Unmatched junction bases numbered 7, after V lost 3 bases and J lost 6 bases. CDR3: CASSQEYGTGDGYTF. CDR3 sequence (DNA): TGCGCCAGCAGCCAGGAGTATGGGACAGGGGATGGCTACACCTTC.

This clone was detected ten times or more. The V gene is TRBV5-1, the J gene TRBJ1-3; D may be TRBD1 (5 bases). Trimming removed 2 bases at V and 2 bases at J, with 14 bases between. CDR3 length: 16 amino acids. Per the germline V gene, CDR1 is SGHRS and CDR2 is YFSETQ. The CDR3 DNA sequence: TGCGCCAGCAGCTTTTCCCCCCAGGGTGCTGGAAACACCATATATTTT. Encoded protein: CASSFSPQGAGNTIYF.

The genes are TRBV9 and TRBJ1-1; D is uncertain. CDR1 is SGDLS, CDR2 YYNGEE, per germline. The CDR3 sequence is 14 residues long. Trimming removed 4 bases from V and 5 bases from J, with 15 bases in between. The CDR3 nucleotides are TGTGCCAGCAGCCCCACGGGTTTCCGTACTGAAGCTTTCTTT. This sequence encodes CASSPTGFRTEAFF.

This chain connects TRBV28 to TRBJ2-7, with D possibly being TRBD1 (6 bases). From germline, CDR1 is MDHEN and CDR2 SYDVKM. The CDR3 length is 15 residues. Deletions cut 1 base from V and 4 bases from J, with 14 bases between. CDR3 amino acids: CASSLFRDTSYEQYF. CDR3 in DNA: TGTGCCAGCAGTTTATTTAGGGACACTTCTTACGAGCAGTACTTC.

The chain links TRBV28 to TRBJ1-4, with a tentative D call TRBD1 (6 bases). Germline lookup yields CDR1 MDHEN and CDR2 SYDVKM. V was trimmed by 6 bases and J by 7 bases, leaving 15 bases between them. There are 14 residues in the CDR3. Here the CDR3 reads CASSYTGSTEKLFF. CDR3 DNA sequence: TGTGCCAGCAGCTATACAGGGAGTACTGAAAAACTGTTTTTT.

This clone occurred once. The rearrangement links TRBV10-3 to TRBJ1-2; D may be TRBD1 (6 bases). This CDR3 comprises 16 residues. The germline V gene has CDR1 ENHRY and CDR2 SYGVKD. Deletions cut 0 bases from V and 2 bases from J, with 13 bases between. CDR3 sequence: CAISESTGQKNYGYTF. CDR3 DNA sequence: TGTGCCATCAGTGAGTCGACCGGACAGAAAAACTATGGCTACACCTTC.